Sequencing of this TCR beta chain was carried out in a study of T cells in Graves' hyperthyroidism and ophthalmopathy. Study-level points and caveats: Peripheral blood also featured most of the thyroid clonotypes expanded above 0.001.

RNA transcripts were the template for amplifying TCR beta CDR3 regions. The HTBI primer set was used in a first-round RT-PCR of the TCR CDR3. TCRdb re-derived calls from the multiplex PCR reads in MiXCR, one entry per CDR3 protein. The repertoire consists of fewer than 750,000 distinct CDR3 sequences, with roughly 46% occurring once and the leading ten covering more than 7.5%. The sample holds many counts of this clonotype. Its antigen is undetermined. The CDR3 spans 12 residues. V lost 5 bases, J lost 3 bases, and 8 bases lay in between. From germline, CDR1 is SGHTA and CDR2 FQGTGA. Sample: peripheral blood or thyroid tissue (not recorded which). The sequence was obtained from a woman younger than 30 with Graves' hyperthyroidism. The chain recombines TRBV7-3 with TRBJ2-7; D gene ambiguous. The CDR3 DNA reads TGTGCCAGCAGCGAGGACGGCTACGAGCAGTACTTC. Protein product: CASSEDGYEQYF.